These 28 T cell receptor beta chains were sequenced from one sample in a study of cytomegalovirus exposure and HLA in healthy donors. Both 60 Vbeta primers and 13 Jbeta primers went into the PCR. The data were produced by immunoSEQ multiplex PCR, yet TCRdb's version contains in-frame clones alone and is incomplete. The table lists 85,000 to 95,000 clones, approximately 63% of them singletons. What was sequenced was PBMCs. Receptor source: a woman in her thirties in good health and CMV-seronegative.

This clone was seen a few times. The chain couples TRBV5-6 to TRBJ1-3; D is uncertain. Trimming took 2 bases from V and 7 from J, leaving 4 bases between them. This CDR3 comprises 11 residues. Germline CDR1 SGHDT, CDR2 YYEEEE. The CDR3 DNA follows: TGTGCCAGCAGCTTCAGGAACACCATATATTTT. Amino acids: CASSFRNTIYF.

The CDR3 DNA reads as TGTGCCAGCAGCGTGGGCAACTACGAGCAGTACTTC. Translating gives CASSVGNYEQYF. J is TRBJ2-7 and V is TRBV6-1; no definite D call. The CDR3 has 12 amino acids. Trimming took 6 bases from V and 3 from J, leaving 9 bases between them. Germline-derived CDR1 and CDR2 are MNHNS and SASEGT.

The chain joins TRBV5-4 to TRBJ2-7; perhaps TRBD1 as D (6 bases). Per germline, CDR1 SGHNT and CDR2 YYREEE (reference sequence). This CDR3 contains 14 residues. V lost 3 bases and J 2 bases, leaving 12 bases between the germline ends. The CDR3 loop is CASSYRDKTYEQYF. As DNA, the CDR3 is TGTGCCAGCAGCTACCGGGACAAGACCTACGAGCAGTACTTC.

This clone occurred a few times. This rearrangement joins TRBV5-4 to TRBJ2-5; TRBD1 is a possible D gene (6 bases). The V gene lost 4 bases and the J gene lost 5 bases, with 12 bases spanning the gap. Germline CDR1 is SGHNT and CDR2 is YYREEE (reference sequence). The CDR3 is 13 residues long. The CDR3 sequence: CASSGGQYETQYF. The CDR3 DNA follows: TGTGCCAGCAGCGGCGGACAGTATGAGACCCAGTACTTC.

Only a few counts were recorded for this clone. The chain combines TRBV2 with TRBJ1-3; D uncertain. V was trimmed by 10 bases and J by 2 bases, leaving 15 bases between them. The CDR3 sequence is 14 residues long. The germline V gene encodes CDR1 SNHLY and CDR2 FYNNEI. Here the CDR3 DNA reads TGTGCCACGACTTTTGGAGGGCCTGGAAACACCATATATTTT. Its translation is CATTFGGPGNTIYF.

Concerning this clone itself: One end of the junction is discordant with germline, which a read error may explain. Other DNA sequences within the sample encode an identical CDR3. The chain carries TRBV6-5 and TRBJ1-1; perhaps TRBD1 as D (6 bases). Germline V lookup: CDR1 MNHEY, CDR2 SVGAGI. This CDR3 spans 14 amino acids. CDR3 bases: TGTGCCAGCAGTCTGACACAGGGTTACACTGAGGCTTTCTTT. Translation: CASSLTQGYTEAFF.

This clone was recorded once. J is TRBJ2-1 and V is TRBV29-1; 9 bases map to TRBD1. There are 14 residues in the CDR3. The V gene's germline CDR1 is SQVTM and CDR2 ANQGSEA. V lost 6 bases and J lost 7; bases outside the gene matches: 10. CDR3 protein: CSVHGTGPRNEQFF. The CDR3 DNA sequence: TGCAGCGTGCATGGGACAGGGCCTCGTAATGAGCAGTTCTTC.

The chain is built from TRBV19 and TRBJ2-1; 11 bases align to TRBD1. Per the germline V gene, CDR1 is LNHDA and CDR2 is SQIVND (reference sequence). After removal of 5 bases from V and 5 bases from J, the junction contained 5 bases not matched to a gene. CDR3 size: 15 residues. CDR3 amino acids: CASSPWDRGNNEQFF. In DNA, the CDR3 is TGTGCCAGTAGTCCATGGGACAGGGGGAACAATGAGCAGTTCTTC.

The chain links TRBV6-1 to TRBJ1-2, with D maybe TRBD1 (5 bases). CDR1 MNHNS and CDR2 SASEGT come from the germline V gene. The CDR3 consists of 13 residues. Trimming took off 5 bases at V and 1 base at J, with 8 bases between the two ends. CDR3 loop: CASSLQVNYGYTF. CDR3 sequence (DNA): TGTGCCAGCAGTCTACAGGTTAACTATGGCTACACCTTC.

The chain uses TRBV11-2 and TRBJ2-2, with D unclear. The V end was cut by 5 bases, the J end by 1 base, with 8 bases between. CDR3 length equals 14 residues. Germline V gene data show CDR1 as SGHAT and CDR2 as FQNNGV. The CDR3 coding sequence is TGTGCCAGCAGCCCCACCGGGAACACCGGGGAGCTGTTTTTT. Translation: CASSPTGNTGELFF.

This clone was seen only once. V gene TRBV10-3 combines with J gene TRBJ2-7; TRBD2 matches 14 bases. With 10 bases clipped from V and 3 bases from J, the junction kept 5 bases outside the gene matches. The CDR3 extends over 14 amino acids. From germline, CDR1 is ENHRY and CDR2 SYGVKD. The CDR3 region is CATRTSGRFYEQYF. CDR3 nucleotide sequence: TGTGCCACTCGGACTAGCGGGAGGTTCTACGAGCAGTACTTC.

This chain links TRBV9 with TRBJ2-3; 8 positions agree with TRBD2. V shed 0 bases, J shed 5 bases, and the junction held 8 bases outside the gene matches. Germline-derived CDR1 and CDR2 are SGDLS and YYNGEE. The CDR3 contains 16 residues. The CDR3: CASSVDRGGIGDTQYF. CDR3 DNA sequence: TGTGCCAGCAGCGTAGATCGGGGGGGAATTGGAGATACGCAGTATTTT.

The genes are TRBV10-3 and TRBJ2-1; D is perhaps TRBD1 (5 bases). This CDR3 contains 14 residues. Deletions cut 4 bases from V and 4 bases from J, with 11 bases between. CDR1 and CDR2 (germline): ENHRY, SYGVKD. This CDR3 reads CAISVGEQYNEQFF. CDR3 coding DNA: TGTGCCATCAGTGTAGGGGAACAATACAATGAGCAGTTCTTC.

A few counts support this clone. The gene calls are TRBV5-6 and TRBJ2-4, with D possibly matching TRBD1 (6 bases). Per germline, CDR1 SGHDT and CDR2 YYEEEE. The CDR3 loop spans 14 amino acids. Trimming took 6 bases from V and 5 from J, leaving 15 bases between them. The CDR3 reads CASTAQGVENIQYF. CDR3 in DNA: TGTGCCAGCACCGCACAGGGAGTTGAAAACATTCAGTACTTC.

The chain joins TRBV5-6 to TRBJ2-5; TRBD1 matches 8 bases. CDR3 length: 15 residues. Germline-derived CDR1 and CDR2 are SGHDT and YYEEEE. V lost 4 bases and J lost 4; bases outside the gene matches: 9. Written as DNA, the CDR3 is TGTGCCAGCAGCCAGGAAACAGGGGGGAGAGAGACCCAGTACTTC. Translated: CASSQETGGRETQYF.

The chain uses TRBV12-5 and TRBJ1-4, with no clear D. The germline CDR1 and CDR2 sequences are LGHNT and FRNRAP. CDR3 size: 15 residues. V was trimmed by 1 base and J by 5 bases, leaving 11 bases between them. CDR3 amino acids: CASGLGSYLNEKLFF. The CDR3 DNA reads as TGTGCTAGTGGTTTGGGATCATACTTGAATGAAAAACTGTTTTTT.

The CDR3, as DNA: TGTGCCAGCAGCCAAGATCATCGGACAGAGGATTATAATGAAAAACTGTTTTTT. It specifies CASSQDHRTEDYNEKLFF. V usage is TRBV4-2 and J usage is TRBJ1-4; tentatively, D is TRBD1 (6 bases). Germline V gene lookup returns CDR1 LGHNA and CDR2 YNFKEQ. With 0 bases removed from V and 4 bases from J, the gap between germline ends came to 18 bases. The CDR3 extends over 18 amino acids.

Only one count was recorded for this clone. The CDR3 nucleotides read TGTGCCAGCAGTCACCTCCGGGACAGGGAAGGGTACGAGCAGTACTTC. This sequence encodes CASSHLRDREGYEQYF. The chain is built from TRBV6-6 and TRBJ2-7, with TRBD1 identical over 9 bases. Trimming removed 5 bases from V and 4 bases from J; junction bases left unmatched: 12. The germline CDR1 and CDR2 sequences are MNHNY and SVGAGI (reference sequence). The CDR3 consists of 16 residues.

This sequence joins TRBV27 and TRBJ2-7; 8 positions match TRBD1. The CDR3 loop spans 13 amino acids. With V trimmed by 3 bases and J by 2 bases, 0 bases remained unmatched. Germline CDR1 is MNHEY and CDR2 is SMNVEV (reference sequence). The CDR3 sequence: CASSLDRAYEQYF. The CDR3, as DNA: TGTGCCAGCAGTTTGGACAGGGCCTACGAGCAGTACTTC.

Details on this clone: An end of the junction does not agree with germline; a read error may underlie this. The genes are TRBV19 and TRBJ2-1, with D hard to call. The CDR3 extends over 9 amino acids. Germline CDR1 LNHDA, CDR2 SQIVND (reference sequence). The CDR3 is CATLVSTIF. In DNA, the CDR3 is TGTGCCACCCTGGTGTCTACGATCTTC. The entire variable domain, with the rest obtained from reference TRBV19 and TRBJ2-1, is as follows: DGGITQSPKYLFRKEGQNVTLSCEQNLNHDAMYWYRQDPGQGLRLIYYSQIVNDFQKGDIAEGYSVSREKKESFPLTVTSAQKNPTAFYLCATLVSTIFGPGTRLTVL.

This chain connects TRBV11-2 to TRBJ1-1, with D possibly matching TRBD1 (5 bases). The V and J ends lost 4 bases and 5 bases respectively, with 14 bases between them. This CDR3 has 14 residues. Germline CDR1 and CDR2: SGHAT and FQNNGV. CDR3 region: CASSSNQGRTEAFF. The CDR3, as DNA: TGTGCCAGCAGCTCGAATCAGGGTCGTACTGAAGCTTTCTTT.

A word on this clone: An end of the junction differs from the germline gene, which may be a read error. The chain is built from TRBV5-1 and TRBJ1-2; possible D gene TRBD1, 6 bases. The CDR3 sequence is 13 residues long. Germline lookup yields CDR1 SGHRS and CDR2 YFSETQ. CDR3 residues: CAGSGGQRYGYTF. DNA of the CDR3: TGCGCCGGCAGCGGTGGACAGCGCTATGGCTACACCTTC.

This clone was seen a single time. The J gene is TRBJ2-5, the V gene TRBV4-1; 10 positions match TRBD2. The CDR3 consists of 17 residues. In germline, CDR1 is MGHRA, CDR2 YSYEKL. The junction had 8 bases not matched to a gene; V was cut back by 3 bases and J by 1 base. CDR3: CASSQTEAGGGQETQYF. CDR3 coding DNA: TGCGCCAGCAGCCAGACAGAAGCGGGAGGGGGCCAAGAGACCCAGTACTTC.

The chain has TRBV18 and TRBJ2-2, with unresolved D. Trimming removed 1 base from V and 4 bases from J, with 10 bases in between. The CDR3 covers 15 residues. Germline loops: CDR1 KGHSH, CDR2 LQKENI. CDR3 sequence reads: CASSPLRDGTGELFF. As DNA, the CDR3 is TGTGCCAGCTCACCACTTCGCGATGGCACCGGGGAGCTGTTTTTT.

CDR3 in amino acids: CASRGQGYTGELFF. For the CDR3, the DNA is TGTGCCAGCAGGGGACAGGGGTACACCGGGGAGCTGTTTTTT. V is TRBV11-2 and J is TRBJ2-2; 10 nucleotides match TRBD1. V shed 6 bases and J 3 bases; nucleotides not matched to a gene: 1. Germline V CDR1 and CDR2: SGHAT, FQNNGV. This CDR3 spans 14 amino acids.

This clone occurred once. This rearrangement joins TRBV28 to TRBJ1-2; a possible D gene is TRBD1 (6 bases). The CDR3 extends over 14 amino acids. The germline V gene has CDR1 MDHEN and CDR2 SYDVKM. V was shortened by 3 bases and J by 5 bases, with 13 bases between the two germline ends. CDR3 region: CASSFGQIYYGYTF. For the CDR3, the DNA is TGTGCCAGCAGTTTCGGACAGATCTATTATGGCTACACCTTC.

Here the CDR3 DNA reads TGTGCCAGCAGCTTGGGACAGGGGGGCACCATATATTTT. Translated, it gives CASSLGQGGTIYF. V is TRBV5-5 and J is TRBJ1-3, with 9 bases that match TRBD1. V was clipped by 0 bases and J by 9 bases; unmatched bases: 1. CDR1 is SGHKS and CDR2 is YYEKEE in the germline V gene (reference sequence). The CDR3 runs to 13 residues.

This sequence joins TRBV19 and TRBJ2-5; D uncertain. Germline lookup yields CDR1 LNHDA and CDR2 SQIVND (reference sequence). CDR3 length: 13 amino acids. Trimming pared 4 bases from V and 2 bases from J, leaving 8 bases between. CDR3 residues: CASSRLEQETQYF. CDR3 DNA sequence: TGTGCCAGTAGTAGGCTAGAACAAGAGACCCAGTACTTC.